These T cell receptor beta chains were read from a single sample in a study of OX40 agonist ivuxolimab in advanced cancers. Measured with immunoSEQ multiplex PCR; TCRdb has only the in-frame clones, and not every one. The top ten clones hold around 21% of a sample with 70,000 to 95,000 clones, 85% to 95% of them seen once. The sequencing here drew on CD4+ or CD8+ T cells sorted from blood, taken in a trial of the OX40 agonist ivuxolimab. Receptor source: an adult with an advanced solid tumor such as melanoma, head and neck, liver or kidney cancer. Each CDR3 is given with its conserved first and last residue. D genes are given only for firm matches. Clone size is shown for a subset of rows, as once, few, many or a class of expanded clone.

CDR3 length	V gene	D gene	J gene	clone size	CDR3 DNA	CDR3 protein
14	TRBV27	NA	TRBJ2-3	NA	TGTGCCAGCAGTCACCAGTCATTTACAGATACGCAGTATTTT	CASSHQSFTDTQYF
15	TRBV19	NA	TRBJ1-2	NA	TGTGCCAGTAGTATAGATCCCGGCAGTAACTATGGCTACACCTTC	CASSIDPGSNYGYTF
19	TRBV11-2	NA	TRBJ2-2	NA	TGTGCCAGCAGCCTTGCGTGGGCCTATCCCCGAGTGAACACCGGGGAGCTGTTTTTT	CASSLAWAYPRVNTGELFF
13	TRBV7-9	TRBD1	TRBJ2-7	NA	TGTGCCAGCAGCTTGGGACAGGGGACCGAGCAGTACTTC	CASSLGQGTEQYF
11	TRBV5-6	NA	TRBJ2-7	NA	TGTGCCAGCAGCTTGCGGTGGGAGCAGTACTTC	CASSLRWEQYF
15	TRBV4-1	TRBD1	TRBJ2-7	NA	TGCGCCAGCAGCTTCCGGGACAGGGAGGTGGATGAGCAGTACTTC	CASSFRDREVDEQYF
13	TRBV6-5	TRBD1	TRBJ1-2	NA	TGTGCCAGCAGTAAACAGGGGCGTCCTGGCTACACCTTC	CASSKQGRPGYTF
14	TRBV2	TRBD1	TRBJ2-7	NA	TGTGCCAGCTCCAGGGGACAGGGGACGGACGAGCAGTACTTC	CASSRGQGTDEQYF
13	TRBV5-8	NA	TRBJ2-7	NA	TGTGCCAGCAGCTTGGGACAGCTGTACGAGCAGTACTTC	CASSLGQLYEQYF
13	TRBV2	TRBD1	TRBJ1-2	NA	TGTGCCGGGGGGACAGGAGCTAACTATGGCTACACCTTC	CAGGTGANYGYTF
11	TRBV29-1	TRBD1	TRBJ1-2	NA	TGCAGCGTGCCGACAGGGGGAGGCTACACCTTC	CSVPTGGGYTF
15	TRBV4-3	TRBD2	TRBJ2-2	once	TGCGCCAGCACGCCTAGCGGGAGCAGCGCCGGGGAGCTGTTTTTT	CASTPSGSSAGELFF
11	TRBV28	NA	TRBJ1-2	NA	TGTGCCAGCAGTTTTGGGGGAGGCTACACCTTC	CASSFGGGYTF
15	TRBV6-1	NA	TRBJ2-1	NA	TGTGCCAGCAGTGCGGGGACCAAAAAATACAATGAGCAGTTCTTC	CASSAGTKKYNEQFF
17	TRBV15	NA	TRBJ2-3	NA	TGTGCCACCAGCAGAGGGGTCGGGGGAGGACCCACAGATACGCAGTATTTT	CATSRGVGGGPTDTQYF
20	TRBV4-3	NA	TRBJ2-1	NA	TGCGCCAGCAGCCAAGATTGGGCGGGCGGGCGACCTAGCTCCTACAATGAGCAGTTCTTC	CASSQDWAGGRPSSYNEQFF
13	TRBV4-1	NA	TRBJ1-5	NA	TGCGCCAGCAGCATACAGGTGTATCAGCCCCAGCATTTT	CASSIQVYQPQHF
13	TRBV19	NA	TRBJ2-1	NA	TGTGCCAGTAGTATCGTAGTCTACAATGAGCAGTTCTTC	CASSIVVYNEQFF
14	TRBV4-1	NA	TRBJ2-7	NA	TGCGCCAGCAGCCAAGAGGGGGGGCCCTACGAGCAGTACTTC	CASSQEGGPYEQYF
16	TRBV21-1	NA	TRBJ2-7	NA	TGTGCCAGCAGCAAAGAGCCGAGACAGCGGACCTACGAGCAGTACTTC	CASSKEPRQRTYEQYF
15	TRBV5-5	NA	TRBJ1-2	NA	TGTGCCAGCAGCTTGGGGCCGACATTTAACTATGGCTACACCTTC	CASSLGPTFNYGYTF
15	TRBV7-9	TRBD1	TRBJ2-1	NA	TGTGCCAGCAGCTTAGCAGGGGGCGCCTACAATGAGCAGTTCTTC	CASSLAGGAYNEQFF
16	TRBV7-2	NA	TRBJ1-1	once	TGTGCCAGCAGCTTCACGTGGTTGGGGCCGGGGACTGAAGCTTTCTTT	CASSFTWLGPGTEAFF
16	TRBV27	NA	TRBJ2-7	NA	TGTGCCAGCAGTTTTTTTACCCCGACAGGTGCCCACGAGCAGTACTTC	CASSFFTPTGAHEQYF
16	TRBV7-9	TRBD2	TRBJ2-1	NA	TGTGCCAGCAGCTTAGCCGGGGGGAAAGGGTACAATGAGCAGTTCTTC	CASSLAGGKGYNEQFF
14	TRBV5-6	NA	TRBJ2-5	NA	TGTGCCAGCAGCTTGGCAGGGGCTGGGGAGACCCAGTACTTC	CASSLAGAGETQYF
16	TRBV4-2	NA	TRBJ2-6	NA	TGTGCCAGCAGCCAAGAGGGGAGCTCTGGGGCCAACGTCCTGACTTTC	CASSQEGSSGANVLTF
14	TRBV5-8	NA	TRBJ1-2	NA	TGTGCCAGCAGCTGGGCCCCCGGGGCCGACGGCTACACCTTC	CASSWAPGADGYTF
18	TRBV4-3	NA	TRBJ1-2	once	TGCGCCAGCAGCTTAACACCCCTTCGACAAGCCTTTAGCTATGGCTACACCTTC	CASSLTPLRQAFSYGYTF
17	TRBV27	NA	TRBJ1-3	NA	TGTGCCAGCAGTTTAATCGGGCAGGGGCTGGCGGGAAACACCATATATTTT	CASSLIGQGLAGNTIYF
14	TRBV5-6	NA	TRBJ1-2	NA	TGTGCCAGCAGCGAGGACAGAGCAAACTATGGCTACACCTTC	CASSEDRANYGYTF
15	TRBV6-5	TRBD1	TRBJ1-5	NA	TGTGCCAGCAGTTACACAGGGGGCAGGGGTCAGCCCCAGCATTTT	CASSYTGGRGQPQHF
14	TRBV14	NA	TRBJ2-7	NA	TGTGCCAGCAGCCAAGAGAGAGGTACCTACGAGCAGTACTTC	CASSQERGTYEQYF
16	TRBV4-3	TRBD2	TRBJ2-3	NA	TGCGCCAGCAGCCAAATTCTAGCGGGGATAACAGATACGCAGTATTTT	CASSQILAGITDTQYF
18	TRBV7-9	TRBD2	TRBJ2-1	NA	TGTGCCAGCATCGCGGGACTAGCGGGAGGGGGGGCCTACAATGAGCAGTTCTTC	CASIAGLAGGGAYNEQFF
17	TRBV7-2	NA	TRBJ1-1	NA	TGTGCCAGCAGCTTACCGCCAGGGGTAATCTTGAACACTGAAGCTTTCTTT	CASSLPPGVILNTEAFF
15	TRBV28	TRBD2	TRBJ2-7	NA	TGTGCCAGCAGTTTAGGGACTAGCGGGCTCTACGAGCAGTACTTC	CASSLGTSGLYEQYF
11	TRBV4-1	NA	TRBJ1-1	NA	TGCGCCAGCAGCCAAGACGATGAAGCTTTCTTT	CASSQDDEAFF
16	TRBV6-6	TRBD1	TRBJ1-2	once	TGTGCCAGCAGTTACGGGACAGGGATTGTCGGAAATGGCTACACCTTC	CASSYGTGIVGNGYTF
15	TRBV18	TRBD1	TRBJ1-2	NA	TGTGCCAGCTCATCATTTGACAGGGAGAGCTATGGCTACACCTTC	CASSSFDRESYGYTF
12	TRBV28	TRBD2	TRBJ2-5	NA	TGTGCCAGCAGTCCCCCCGGACTAGCGGATTACTTC	CASSPPGLADYF
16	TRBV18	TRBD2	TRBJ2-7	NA	TGTGCCAGCTCACCATGGACTAGCGGGAGATTCGACGAGCAGTACTTC	CASSPWTSGRFDEQYF
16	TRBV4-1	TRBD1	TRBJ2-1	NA	TGCGCCAGCAGCCCTCTTGGGACAGGGGGTTACAATGAGCAGTTCTTC	CASSPLGTGGYNEQFF
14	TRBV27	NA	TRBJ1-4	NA	TGTGCCAGCTCTCTTGGGGCCTCGGGGAAAAAACTGTTTTTT	CASSLGASGKKLFF
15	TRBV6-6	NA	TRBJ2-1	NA	TGTGCCAGCAGCTGGACAGTGAGCTCCTACAATGAGCAGTTCTTC	CASSWTVSSYNEQFF
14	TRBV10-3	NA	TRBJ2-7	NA	TGTGCCATCAGTGAGTCGGGCACAGCCTACGAGCAGTACTTC	CAISESGTAYEQYF
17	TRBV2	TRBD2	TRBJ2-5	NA	TGTGCCAGCAGGGAAGGACTAGCGGGGGGGCCAGGGGAGACCCAGTACTTC	CASREGLAGGPGETQYF
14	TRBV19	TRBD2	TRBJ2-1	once	TGTGCCAGTCGGACTAGCGGGGGATACAATGAGCAGTTCTTC	CASRTSGGYNEQFF
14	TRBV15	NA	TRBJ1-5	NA	TGTGCCACCAGCAGCCGCAGCATGAGTCAGCCCCAGCATTTT	CATSSRSMSQPQHF
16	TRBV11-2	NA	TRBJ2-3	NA	TGTGCCAGCTCGGGATGGGTTAAGGAAATCACAGATACGCAGTATTTT	CASSGWVKEITDTQYF
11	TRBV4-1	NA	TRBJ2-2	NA	TGCGCCAGCAGCCACCGGGGGGAGCTGTTTTTT	CASSHRGELFF
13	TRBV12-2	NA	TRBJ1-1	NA	TGTGCAAGTCGCTTAGACAGGGCCACTGAAGCTTTCTTT	CASRLDRATEAFF
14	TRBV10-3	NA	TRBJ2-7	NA	TGTGCCATCAGTGAGTCGGGGACGGGCTACGAGCAGTACTTC	CAISESGTGYEQYF